This T cell receptor beta chain was recorded in a study of blood T cell repertoires in COVID-19. This clone was counted once. The authors' processing: From reference gene primer amplification, estimates of nucleated cell counts were derived. Data came from immunoSEQ multiplex PCR; TCRdb stores just in-frame clones and leaves some out. D and trimming come from the DNA, and the V and J calls and clone size come from that table. The table has roughly 250,000 clones, roughly 83% seen once. The germline V gene encodes CDR1 MNHGY and CDR2 SVAAGI. The CDR3 is 16 amino acids. V dropped 0 bases and J dropped 1; count of bases not matched to a gene: 4.

The TCR originated in a woman in her 50s with acute or convalescent COVID-19. The V call is TRBV6-9, the J call TRBJ1-2, with TRBD1 matching 8 bases. Sample: peripheral blood. The chain's CDR3 is CASSYSWDRINYGYTF. The CDR3 coding sequence is TGTGCCAGCAGTTATTCGTGGGACAGGATTAACTATGGCTACACCTTC.